This TCR beta chain was obtained from a study of PD-1 blockade in classical Hodgkin lymphoma. Overall study findings and caveats: Complete responders' diversity at baseline resembled that of newly diagnosed patients. Exclusion was applied to patients who started nivolumab under 1 year after ASCT. Compared with baseline, CD4+ but not CD8+ TCR diversity had risen significantly by C4D1.

The CDR3 length is 14 residues. CDR1 LNHDA and CDR2 SQIVND come from the germline V gene (reference sequence). V gave up 5 bases and J gave up 5 bases, with 12 bases separating them. Each patient's relapse followed autologous stem cell transplantation, and brentuximab vedotin exposure varied. Regarding this clone: The antigen is undetermined.

Measured with immunoSEQ multiplex PCR; TCRdb has only the in-frame clones, and not every one. The sample records approximately 99,000 clones, approximately 90% being singletons. The material was peripheral blood mononuclear cells (PBMCs), obtained before the second cycle of nivolumab. The TCR comes from a human donor with classical Hodgkin lymphoma. This rearrangement joins TRBV19 to TRBJ2-2, with TRBD2 as a possible D gene (6 bases). The CDR3 here is CASSWGRGTGELFF. Written as DNA, the CDR3 is TGTGCCAGTAGTTGGGGACGGGGGACCGGGGAGCTGTTTTTT.